Described below is a single T cell receptor (beta chain) sequence and its context. Its specificity is not known. The sample belongs to a study of cytomegalovirus exposure and HLA in healthy donors. Study details: A later analysis reported the roughly 120 validation repertoires used the same platform as the 550 to 700 first-cohort repertoires.

This CDR3 region has 13 residues. Germline V gives CDR1 SGHNT, CDR2 YENEEA. V was clipped by 2 bases and J by 4 bases, with 8 bases between them. Findings and limits, study-wide: Reported performance of the classifier showed diagnosis of cytomegalovirus status with high specificity and sensitivity. Under in vitro conditions, three CMV-associated chains were confirmed as specific for CMV antigens. Some public TCRs appeared in many individuals, while most sequences were rare.

Assay used: immunoSEQ multiplex PCR; TCRdb lists only in-frame clones, some missing. The table shows 300,000 to 350,000 clones, with roughly 88% occurring only once. The sequenced sample was PBMCs. The chain couples TRBV11-3 to TRBJ1-1; D not resolved. This sequence was found in a man in his thirties or forties in good health and CMV-seronegative. DNA of the CDR3: TGTGCCAGCAGCTTACCAGGTAGCACTGAAGCTTTCTTT. It yields the protein CASSLPGSTEAFF.